These 18 T cell receptor beta chains came from one sample sequenced in a study of PD-1 blockade in mismatch repair-deficient tumors. Clones were read by immunoSEQ multiplex PCR, and TCRdb kept only the in-frame ones, dropping some. The profile shows roughly 110,000 clones, roughly 80% of them singletons. The source was peripheral blood, collected 60 weeks after starting pembrolizumab. These receptors all come from an adult with mismatch repair-deficient cancer.

This clone was observed at least ten times. This rearrangement joins TRBV15 to TRBJ2-1; D unclear. The CDR3 runs to 13 residues. From germline, CDR1 is LNHNV and CDR2 YYDKDF (reference sequence). V was shortened by 4 bases and J by 9 bases, with 13 bases between the two germline ends. The CDR3 DNA is TGTGCCACCAGCATCAACCTCTGGGGTGAGCAGTTCTTC. It translates to CATSINLWGEQFF. Based on the CDR3 plus reference TRBV15 and TRBJ2-1, the full variable domain is DAMVIQNPRYQVTQFGKPVTLSCSQTLNHNVMYWYQQKSSQAPKLLFHYYDKDFNNEADTPDNFQSRRPNTSFCFLDIRSPGLGDTAMYLCATSINLWGEQFFGPGTRLTVL.

This chain joins TRBV5-4 and TRBJ2-1, with 12 bases aligning to TRBD2. In germline, CDR1 is SGHNT, CDR2 YYREEE (reference sequence). V trimming: 1 base; J trimming: 4 bases; junction bases outside the gene matches: 3. This CDR3 contains 16 residues. CDR3 in amino acids: CASSLSGTSGYNEQFF. DNA of the CDR3: TGTGCCAGCAGCTTGTCCGGGACTAGCGGGTACAATGAGCAGTTCTTC. Full variable domain (missing parts from reference TRBV5-4 and TRBJ2-1): ETGVTQSPTHLIKTRGQQVTLRCSSQSGHNTVSWYQQALGQGPQFIFQYYREEENGRGNFPPRFSGLQFPNYSSELNVNALELDDSALYLCASSLSGTSGYNEQFFGPGTRLTVL.

V and J are TRBV2 and TRBJ2-3, with 11 bases lining up with TRBD2. The V gene's germline CDR1 is SNHLY and CDR2 FYNNEI. The CDR3 runs to 16 residues. V shed 6 bases, J shed 4 bases, and the junction held 9 bases outside the gene matches. The CDR3 DNA follows: TGTGCCAGCAGGCCCACTAGCGGGAGTGTCGCAGATACGCAGTATTTT. This encodes CASRPTSGSVADTQYF.

V and J are TRBV7-6 and TRBJ2-1, with 8 bases lining up with TRBD1. The CDR3 is 13 residues long. Germline CDR1 is SGHVS and CDR2 is FNYEAQ. J gave up 10 bases and V 4 bases, and 6 bases lay outside the gene matches. Here the CDR3 DNA reads TGTGCCAGCAGCTCGGGACAGGACCCCGAGCAGTTCTTC. It yields the protein CASSSGQDPEQFF.

The chain employs TRBV28 and TRBJ1-5; TRBD1 matches 7 bases. Losses at the gene ends were 2 bases for V and 6 bases for J; bases not matched to a gene: 1. The CDR3 is made up of 13 amino acids. CDR1 MDHEN and CDR2 SYDVKM come from the germline V gene. Here the CDR3 reads CASSLQGGQPQHF. DNA for the CDR3: TGTGCCAGCAGTTTACAGGGGGGTCAGCCCCAGCATTTT.

The chain carries TRBV30 and TRBJ1-3; 9 nucleotides align to TRBD1. CDR1 is GTSNPN and CDR2 is SVGIG in the germline V gene (reference sequence). The J segment lost 0 bases and the V segment lost 4 bases, leaving 13 bases of the junction unmatched. The CDR3 loop spans 18 amino acids. The CDR3 loop reads CAWTPVRTGVLSGNTIYF. In DNA, the CDR3 is TGTGCCTGGACCCCCGTCAGGACAGGGGTCCTCTCTGGAAACACCATATATTTT.

The chain links TRBV5-4 to TRBJ2-1, with 9 bases that match TRBD2. Germline V gene data show CDR1 as SGHNT and CDR2 as YYREEE (reference sequence). The CDR3 has 16 residues. The V and J ends lost 0 bases and 5 bases, in that order; junction bases with no gene match: 6. The CDR3 reads CASSLDPASGDNEQFF. For the CDR3, the DNA is TGTGCCAGCAGCTTGGATCCGGCTAGCGGGGACAATGAGCAGTTCTTC.

The V gene is TRBV9, the J gene TRBJ2-1; possibly TRBD1 or TRBD2 for D (5 bases each). Germline CDR1 is SGDLS and CDR2 is YYNGEE. Trimming cost V 0 bases and J 9 bases, with 13 bases left between them. The CDR3 length is 14 residues. The CDR3 spells CASSVGAGAGEQFF. The CDR3 nucleotides are TGTGCCAGCAGCGTAGGGGCCGGGGCGGGTGAGCAGTTCTTC.

This chain links TRBV2 with TRBJ2-7; the match to TRBD2 covers 11 bases. With V trimmed by 7 bases and J by 4 bases, 9 bases remained unmatched. CDR3 length: 15 residues. Germline CDR1 reads SNHLY; CDR2 reads FYNNEI. The chain's CDR3 is CASTQGTSGPYEQYF. CDR3 bases: TGTGCCAGCACCCAAGGGACTAGCGGCCCTTACGAGCAGTACTTC.

This chain uses TRBV6-5 with TRBJ2-1, with 9 nucleotides matching TRBD2. The CDR3 is 15 residues long. Germline values: CDR1 MNHEY, CDR2 SVGAGI. V trimming: 6 bases; J trimming: 4 bases; junction bases outside the gene matches: 7. CDR3 sequence: CASRSLAGNYNEQFF. CDR3 sequence (DNA): TGTGCCAGCAGGTCCCTAGCGGGAAATTACAATGAGCAGTTCTTC.

V gene TRBV11-2 combines with J gene TRBJ2-3; D might be TRBD1 or TRBD2, each matching 7 bases. Trimming took off 0 bases at V and 0 bases at J, with 16 bases between the two ends. This CDR3 comprises 18 residues. From germline, CDR1 is SGHAT and CDR2 FQNNGV. CDR3 DNA: TGTGCCAGCAGCTTAGATGGGAGGGGGCCGTTTAGCACAGATACGCAGTATTTT. This codes for CASSLDGRGPFSTDTQYF.

V gene TRBV11-3 combines with J gene TRBJ1-2; TRBD1 agrees at 8 bases. CDR3 length: 15 residues. Germline assignment: CDR1 SGHNT and CDR2 YENEEA. The J segment lost 6 bases and the V segment lost 5 bases, leaving 11 bases of the junction unmatched. The CDR3 sequence is CASSLDRDSSDGYTF. CDR3 coding DNA: TGTGCCAGCAGCCTGGACAGGGATTCCTCTGATGGCTACACCTTC.

This chain joins TRBV19 and TRBJ2-1, with D hard to call. From germline, CDR1 is LNHDA and CDR2 SQIVND (reference sequence). The CDR3 has 17 residues. The germline V and J ends were trimmed by 5 bases and 2 bases, with 19 bases remaining between them. CDR3 coding DNA: TGTGCCAGTAGTTCCCCCCCGCATGTGGCGACCTACAATGAGCAGTTCTTC. Amino acids: CASSSPPHVATYNEQFF.

V is TRBV19 and J is TRBJ1-5; D is uncertain. Trimming took off 5 bases at V and 5 bases at J, with 10 bases between the two ends. Germline CDR1 is LNHDA and CDR2 is SQIVND (reference sequence). The CDR3 extends over 13 amino acids. CDR3 region: CASSVVGHQPQHF. CDR3 DNA sequence: TGTGCCAGTAGTGTAGTTGGTCATCAGCCCCAGCATTTT.

A word on this clone: Distinct nucleotide sequences in the sample also encode this CDR3. The V call is TRBV2, the J call TRBJ2-7; 7 bases are a match to TRBD1. With 4 bases clipped from V and 3 bases from J, the junction kept 0 bases outside the gene matches. The CDR3 has 12 amino acids. Germline V gives CDR1 SNHLY, CDR2 FYNNEI. CDR3 nucleotides: TGTGCCAGCAGTGGGGACAGCTACGAGCAGTACTTC. Its translation: CASSGDSYEQYF.

The chain has TRBV15 and TRBJ2-4; 7 bases match TRBD1. J lost 3 bases, V lost 4 bases, and 6 bases had no gene match. This CDR3 contains 15 residues. The germline CDR1 and CDR2 sequences are LNHNV and YYDKDF (reference sequence). The CDR3 coding sequence is TGTGCCACCAGCAAAATTCAGGGGGTCAAAAACATTCAGTACTTC. Translation gives CATSKIQGVKNIQYF. Full variable domain (outside the CDR3, taken from reference TRBV15 and TRBJ2-4): DAMVIQNPRYQVTQFGKPVTLSCSQTLNHNVMYWYQQKSSQAPKLLFHYYDKDFNNEADTPDNFQSRRPNTSFCFLDIRSPGLGDTAMYLCATSKIQGVKNIQYFGAGTRLSVL.

V gene TRBV4-1 combines with J gene TRBJ2-2; TRBD1 agrees at 7 bases. CDR1 and CDR2 (germline): MGHRA, YSYEKL. The trim removed 6 bases at V and 2 bases at J, leaving 6 bases unmatched. The CDR3 contains 15 residues. The CDR3 sequence: CASRPGQKNTGELFF. In DNA form, the CDR3 reads TGCGCCAGCAGGCCGGGACAGAAAAACACCGGGGAGCTGTTTTTT.

This clone was observed a single time. The chain has TRBV7-8 and TRBJ2-5; D possibly corresponds to TRBD1 (5 bases). Deletions cut 8 bases from V and 2 bases from J, with 12 bases between. This CDR3 has 13 amino acids. Germline CDR1 SGHVS, CDR2 FQNEAQ. CDR3 DNA sequence: TGTGCCAGCTATACAGGAAGGCAAGAGACCCAGTACTTC. It specifies CASYTGRQETQYF.